The entry below describes one T cell receptor (beta chain). The sample contains more than one DNA sequence encoding this CDR3. This entry comes from a study of blood T cell repertoires in COVID-19. Study-level information: The United States, Italy and Spain provided the acute and convalescent COVID-19 samples. T cells, B-cell-depleted T cells, or PBMCs provided the cDNA or gDNA that served as material.

Original processing methods: Amplification of reference gene primers was used by the study to estimate nucleated cell counts. Produced via immunoSEQ multiplex PCR; TCRdb's table is partial and in-frame only. The V and J calls and clone size come from that table; D and trimming were worked out from the DNA. The data contain 150,000 to 200,000 clones, 80% to 95% of them singletons. Seattle patient enrollment occurred during active infection, with longitudinal follow-up thereafter. The V segment lost 3 bases and the J segment 7 bases; nucleotides outside the gene matches: 0. This CDR3 is built from 13 residues. CDR1 KGHSH and CDR2 LQKENI come from the germline V gene.

This sequence joins TRBV18 and TRBJ1-6; 7 bases fit TRBD1. Specimen: peripheral blood. The clonotype was recovered from a woman in her sixties or seventies with COVID-19, enrolled during active disease. The CDR3: CASSPGQNSPLHF. The CDR3 DNA reads as TGTGCCAGCTCACCGGGACAGAATTCACCCCTCCACTTT.